These 30 T cell receptor beta chains were all obtained from the same sample, sequenced in a study of vaccination effects on CD4 cells after COVID-19. Clones were read by immunoSEQ multiplex PCR, and TCRdb kept only the in-frame ones, dropping some. The sample shows around 15,000 clones, approximately 70% of them seen only once. ViraFEST expansion of antigen-specific CD4+ T cells with viral peptide pools preceded sequencing. Scientists isolated CD4+ T cells after an approximately 10-day culture period ended. Participants were given two doses of BNT162b2 or mRNA-1273 vaccine. These receptors are not linked to any known antigen. The specimen comprised CD4+ T cells from PBMCs cultured with HCoV-NL63 spike peptides, sampled after COVID-19 vaccination. These receptors were obtained from a human donor who received a COVID-19 vaccine.

This rearrangement joins TRBV10-3 to TRBJ2-7; D gene uncertain. V gave up 3 bases and J gave up 3 bases, with 9 bases separating them. The CDR3 runs to 13 residues. Germline V lookup: CDR1 ENHRY, CDR2 SYGVKD. The CDR3 sequence is CAISDPGFYEQYF. CDR3 in DNA: TGTGCCATCAGTGACCCCGGTTTCTACGAGCAGTACTTC.

The rearrangement uses TRBV2 and TRBJ2-7; a weak D match, TRBD1 (6 bases). The germline V gene encodes CDR1 SNHLY and CDR2 FYNNEI. This CDR3 comprises 12 residues. V was cut by 8 bases and J by 4 bases, with 12 bases left in between. CDR3 sequence: CASARTVYEQYF. In DNA form, the CDR3 reads TGTGCCAGCGCCCGGACAGTTTACGAGCAGTACTTC.

This clone was observed a handful of times. This sequence joins TRBV10-3 and TRBJ1-1; the match to TRBD1 covers 9 bases. The CDR3 is 15 residues long. Germline V gene lookup returns CDR1 ENHRY and CDR2 SYGVKD. The V and J ends lost 10 bases and 4 bases, in that order; junction bases with no gene match: 13. This chain's CDR3 is CATTRRGGQGTEAFF. The DNA for the CDR3 is TGTGCCACCACCCGGCGGGGGGGACAGGGCACTGAAGCTTTCTTT.

This rearrangement joins TRBV15 to TRBJ2-6; TRBD1 or TRBD2 may be the D gene (5 bases each). The CDR3 has 18 residues. Germline values: CDR1 LNHNV, CDR2 YYDKDF (reference sequence). V gave up 0 bases and J gave up 2 bases, with 14 bases separating them. The CDR3 nucleotides read TGTGCCACCAGCAGAGATCTTCTTGTGGGGGCTGGGGCCAACGTCCTGACTTTC. Protein product: CATSRDLLVGAGANVLTF. Full variable domain (outside the CDR3, taken from reference TRBV15 and TRBJ2-6): DAMVIQNPRYQVTQFGKPVTLSCSQTLNHNVMYWYQQKSSQAPKLLFHYYDKDFNNEADTPDNFQSRRPNTSFCFLDIRSPGLGDTAMYLCATSRDLLVGAGANVLTFGAGSRLTVL.

The rearrangement joins TRBV5-6 to TRBJ2-7; D perhaps matches TRBD1 (6 bases). V was trimmed by 2 bases and J by 3 bases, leaving 15 bases between them. This CDR3 is 15 amino acids long. Germline assignment: CDR1 SGHDT and CDR2 YYEEEE. CDR3 loop: CASSFGQTTIYEQYF. The CDR3 nucleotides read TGTGCCAGCAGCTTCGGACAGACTACCATCTACGAGCAGTACTTC.

The V and J genes are TRBV5-1 and TRBJ2-1; D is unresolved. V shed 5 bases and J shed 6 bases, with 15 bases lying between them. Germline-derived CDR1 and CDR2 are SGHRS and YFSETQ. This CDR3 comprises 14 residues. CDR3 residues: CASSMANPTNEQFF. The CDR3 DNA reads TGCGCCAGCAGTATGGCAAACCCCACCAATGAGCAGTTCTTC.

The V gene is TRBV24-1, the J gene TRBJ2-7, with 11 nucleotides matching TRBD1. Trimming took 2 bases from V and 4 from J; bases not matched to a gene: 3. Germline loops: CDR1 KGHDR, CDR2 SFDVKD. This CDR3 region has 15 residues. CDR3 region: CATSDSGQGVYEQYF. The CDR3 DNA reads as TGTGCCACCAGTGATTCGGGACAGGGGGTTTACGAGCAGTACTTC.

The chain employs TRBV6-5 and TRBJ1-2; unclear D gene. The V end was cut by 2 bases, the J end by 0 bases, with 10 bases between. Germline values: CDR1 MNHEY, CDR2 SVGAGI. The CDR3 extends over 15 amino acids. CDR3 sequence: CASSYQGPSNYGYTF. CDR3 nucleotides: TGTGCCAGCAGTTACCAAGGGCCGTCTAACTATGGCTACACCTTC.

The chain is built from TRBV30 and TRBJ1-1, with a possible D match to TRBD1 (5 bases). The germline CDR1 and CDR2 sequences are GTSNPN and SVGIG (reference sequence). The CDR3 contains 15 residues. The V and J ends lost 1 base and 1 base respectively, with 13 bases between them. DNA of the CDR3: TGTGCCTGGAGTGCCCTCAGGGTCGGGAACACTGAAGCTTTCTTT. This translates into CAWSALRVGNTEAFF.

The chain recombines TRBV5-1 with TRBJ2-7; 7 positions agree with TRBD1. The CDR3 spans 14 residues. The germline V gene has CDR1 SGHRS and CDR2 YFSETQ. V was pared by 2 bases and J by 3 bases, with 5 bases of the junction left unmatched. DNA of the CDR3: TGCGCCAGCAGCTTCGAGCCAGGGGGCTACGAGCAGTACTTC. This codes for CASSFEPGGYEQYF.

The chain combines TRBV10-3 with TRBJ2-7; perhaps TRBD1 as D (6 bases). The CDR3 sequence is 15 residues long. V shed 2 bases and J shed 3 bases, with 14 bases lying between them. Germline V CDR1 and CDR2: ENHRY, SYGVKD. In nucleotides, the CDR3 is TGTGCCATCAGTGAGGGTGCCAGGGGATACTACGAGCAGTACTTC. Residues: CAISEGARGYYEQYF.

This clone was detected only a few times. The V call is TRBV4-3, the J call TRBJ1-3; possible D gene TRBD1, 5 bases. The V gene's germline CDR1 is LGHNA and CDR2 YSLEER. CDR3 length: 19 residues. Between the trimmed V and J ends, which lost 1 base and 0 bases, there was a span of 19 bases. As DNA, the CDR3 is TGCGCCAGCAGCCAAGTGGTGCGGTTGTTCAGGGACTCTGGAAACACCATATATTTT. Its protein product is CASSQVVRLFRDSGNTIYF.

The chain has TRBV2 and TRBJ2-7, with D possibly being TRBD1 (5 bases). CDR1 and CDR2 from the germline V gene are SNHLY and FYNNEI. The CDR3 loop spans 14 amino acids. Trimming cost V 3 bases and J 6 bases, with 15 bases left between them. In DNA, the CDR3 is TGTGCCAGCAGTGAGGGCAGGGATGGGGTCGAGCAGTACTTC. This encodes CASSEGRDGVEQYF.

The chain links TRBV5-4 to TRBJ2-7; TRBD2 matches at 14 bases. The CDR3 is made up of 15 amino acids. CDR1 is SGHNT, CDR2 YYREEE, per germline (reference sequence). V shed 3 bases and J 7 bases; nucleotides not matched to a gene: 6. CDR3 loop: CASSSGTSGRGEQYF. CDR3 nucleotides: TGTGCCAGCAGCTCTGGGACTAGCGGGAGAGGGGAGCAGTACTTC.

J is TRBJ2-2 and V is TRBV6-2 or TRBV6-3; D is unclear. The germline gives CDR1 MNHEY, CDR2 SVGEGT. CDR3 length: 19 amino acids. Trimming left V 0 bases short and J 3 bases short, with 20 bases between. The CDR3 DNA reads as TGTGCCAGCAGTTACTCGATCGATCCTGCCGCCTCCGACACCGGGGAGCTGTTTTTT. It specifies CASSYSIDPAASDTGELFF.

V is TRBV7-9 and J is TRBJ1-2; possible D gene TRBD1, 5 bases. The CDR3 has 14 amino acids. V shed 5 bases and J shed 2 bases, with 12 bases lying between them. CDR1 and CDR2 (germline): SEHNR, FQNEAQ (reference sequence). The chain's CDR3 is CASSTWGGNYGYTF. The CDR3, as DNA: TGTGCCAGCAGCACCTGGGGGGGGAACTATGGCTACACCTTC.

The CDR3 DNA follows: TGTGCCAGCAGTCGTGATCTCGAGACCCAGTACTTC. Protein: CASSRDLETQYF. This rearrangement joins TRBV28 to TRBJ2-5; D is uncertain. Trimming took off 5 bases at V and 5 bases at J, with 9 bases between the two ends. Germline lookup yields CDR1 MDHEN and CDR2 SYDVKM. The CDR3 has 12 residues.

V usage is TRBV5-1 and J usage is TRBJ2-3; D uncertain. This CDR3 comprises 14 residues. Germline lookup yields CDR1 SGHRS and CDR2 YFSETQ. Trimming pared 4 bases from V and 0 bases from J, leaving 9 bases between. DNA of the CDR3: TGCGCCAGCAGCACTACGCTCAGCACAGATACGCAGTATTTT. Translating it yields CASSTTLSTDTQYF.

The J gene is TRBJ1-2, the V gene TRBV28, with a tentative D call TRBD1 (5 bases). This CDR3 is 12 amino acids long. In germline, CDR1 is MDHEN, CDR2 SYDVKM. With 4 bases removed from V and 4 bases from J, the gap between germline ends came to 7 bases. The CDR3 reads CASSWGLYGYTF. As DNA, the CDR3 is TGTGCCAGCAGTTGGGGCCTCTATGGCTACACCTTC.

The V and J genes are TRBV19 and TRBJ2-7; no reliable D call. This CDR3 has 13 residues. The V and J ends lost 5 bases and 4 bases respectively, with 12 bases between them. Germline lookup yields CDR1 LNHDA and CDR2 SQIVND (reference sequence). The CDR3 bases are TGTGCCAGTAGTTCCCCGGGCCCTTACGAGCAGTACTTC. Protein sequence: CASSSPGPYEQYF.

V is TRBV28 and J is TRBJ1-1; D is uncertain. In germline, CDR1 is MDHEN, CDR2 SYDVKM. The V end lost 5 bases, the J end lost 6 bases, and 16 bases lay between the germline ends. This CDR3 has 14 residues. CDR3 residues: CASSKRQAAPEAFF. As DNA, the CDR3 is TGTGCCAGCAGTAAAAGGCAGGCAGCTCCTGAAGCTTTCTTT.

The chain couples TRBV7-2 to TRBJ2-7; TRBD2 matches at 7 bases. The germline V gene encodes CDR1 SGHTA and CDR2 FQGNSA. The V and J ends lost 6 bases and 6 bases, in that order; junction bases with no gene match: 8. The CDR3 has 13 residues. CDR3 sequence reads: CASRWEGLGEQYF. The CDR3 coding sequence is TGTGCCAGCAGGTGGGAGGGCCTCGGCGAGCAGTACTTC.

This clone has just a few counts. The chain employs TRBV27 and TRBJ2-7; 8 bases agree with TRBD2. The junction had 4 bases not matched to a gene; V was cut back by 3 bases and J by 0 bases. The germline V gene encodes CDR1 MNHEY and CDR2 SMNVEV (reference sequence). The CDR3 covers 15 residues. The CDR3 sequence is CASSFGTRSSYEQYF. The CDR3 nucleotides read TGTGCCAGCAGTTTCGGGACTAGGAGCTCCTACGAGCAGTACTTC.

The genes are TRBV7-2 and TRBJ2-5, with 8 bases fitting TRBD2. The V and J ends lost 4 bases and 7 bases, in that order; junction bases with no gene match: 5. CDR3 length equals 13 residues. CDR1 SGHTA and CDR2 FQGNSA come from the germline V gene. The CDR3 here is CASSSGLAGTQYF. The CDR3, as DNA: TGTGCCAGCAGCTCCGGACTAGCTGGGACCCAGTACTTC. The complete variable domain, with remaining parts taken from reference TRBV7-2 and TRBJ2-5, reads GAGVSQSPSNKVTEKGKDVELRCDPISGHTALYWYRQSLGQGLEFLIYFQGNSAPDKSGLPSDRFSAERTGGSVSTLTIQRTQQEDSAVYLCASSSGLAGTQYFGPGTRLLVL.

The V gene is TRBV6-1, the J gene TRBJ2-5, with 8 bases identical to TRBD1. The J segment lost 4 bases and the V segment lost 3 bases, leaving 4 bases of the junction unmatched. Germline V gene lookup returns CDR1 MNHNS and CDR2 SASEGT. The CDR3 contains 14 residues. The CDR3 DNA reads as TGTGCCAGCAGTGACGGGACAGGCAGAGAGACCCAGTACTTC. This translates into CASSDGTGRETQYF.

In its sample, this clone was seen once. The CDR3: CASSFSAGELFF. The CDR3 region has the DNA TGTGCCAGCAGCTTTAGTGCCGGGGAGCTGTTTTTT. The rearrangement uses TRBV7-9 and TRBJ2-2; D is ambiguous. The CDR3 contains 12 residues. V lost 3 bases and J 6 bases, leaving 5 bases between the germline ends. Germline values: CDR1 SEHNR, CDR2 FQNEAQ (reference sequence).

This chain joins TRBV4-2 and TRBJ1-6; TRBD1 aligns across 8 bases. The CDR3 runs to 13 residues. J lost 12 bases, V lost 6 bases, and 7 bases had no gene match. Germline CDR1 reads LGHNA; CDR2 reads YNFKEQ. The CDR3 sequence is CASSPTGGEPLHF. CDR3 DNA: TGTGCCAGCAGTCCTACAGGGGGTGAACCCCTCCACTTT.

This chain links TRBV27 with TRBJ2-2; weak D call: TRBD1 (6 bases). V was trimmed by 6 bases and J by 4 bases, leaving 15 bases between them. Germline-derived CDR1 and CDR2 are MNHEY and SMNVEV (reference sequence). The length of the CDR3 is 15 residues. CDR3 in amino acids: CASSLAGAPTGELFF. CDR3 nucleotides: TGTGCCAGCAGCTTGGCAGGGGCCCCCACCGGGGAGCTGTTTTTT.

The genes are TRBV6-9 and TRBJ1-2; 7 nucleotides match TRBD1. There are 15 residues in the CDR3. Per germline, CDR1 MNHGY and CDR2 SVAAGI. V dropped 7 bases and J dropped 2; count of bases not matched to a gene: 10. The CDR3 reads CASIPGQTTNYGYTF. The CDR3 nucleotides are TGTGCCAGCATTCCGGGACAGACCACGAACTATGGCTACACCTTC.

This chain joins TRBV5-1 and TRBJ2-7; TRBD1 matches at 7 bases. Germline V lookup: CDR1 SGHRS, CDR2 YFSETQ. J was trimmed by 3 bases and V by 1 base; bases with no gene match: 7. This CDR3 is 15 amino acids long. The CDR3 reads CASSLSQGVLYEQYF. The DNA for the CDR3 is TGCGCCAGCAGCTTGTCTCAGGGGGTACTCTACGAGCAGTACTTC.